One TCR beta chain is described in this entry. These data belong to a study of blood T cell repertoires in COVID-19. Losses at the gene ends were 6 bases for V and 4 bases for J; bases not matched to a gene: 8. CDR3 length: 15 amino acids. Looked up from germline, CDR1 is MNHEY and CDR2 is SMNVEV (reference sequence). The data were produced by immunoSEQ multiplex PCR, yet TCRdb's version contains in-frame clones alone and is incomplete. The data contain around 400,000 clones, about 89% of them singletons. Sequencing was carried out using PBMCs or T cells enriched from blood (not recorded which). This receptor was taken from a woman in her forties who had been exposed to COVID-19. The rearrangement joins TRBV27 to TRBJ2-1, with TRBD1 matching 8 bases. The CDR3 sequence is CASRPGTGEYNEQFF. The CDR3 region has the DNA TGTGCCAGCAGACCCGGGACAGGCGAATACAATGAGCAGTTCTTC.